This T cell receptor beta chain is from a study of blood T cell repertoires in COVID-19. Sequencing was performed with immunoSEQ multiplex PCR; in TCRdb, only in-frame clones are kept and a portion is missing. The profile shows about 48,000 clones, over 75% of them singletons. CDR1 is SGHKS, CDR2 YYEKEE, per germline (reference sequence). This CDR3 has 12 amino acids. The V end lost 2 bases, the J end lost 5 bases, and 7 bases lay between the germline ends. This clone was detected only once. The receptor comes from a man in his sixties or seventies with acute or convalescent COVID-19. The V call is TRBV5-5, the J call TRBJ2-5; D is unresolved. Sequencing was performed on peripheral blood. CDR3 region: CASSFLRETQYF. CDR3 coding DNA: TGTGCCAGCAGCTTTCTCCGGGAGACCCAGTACTTC.